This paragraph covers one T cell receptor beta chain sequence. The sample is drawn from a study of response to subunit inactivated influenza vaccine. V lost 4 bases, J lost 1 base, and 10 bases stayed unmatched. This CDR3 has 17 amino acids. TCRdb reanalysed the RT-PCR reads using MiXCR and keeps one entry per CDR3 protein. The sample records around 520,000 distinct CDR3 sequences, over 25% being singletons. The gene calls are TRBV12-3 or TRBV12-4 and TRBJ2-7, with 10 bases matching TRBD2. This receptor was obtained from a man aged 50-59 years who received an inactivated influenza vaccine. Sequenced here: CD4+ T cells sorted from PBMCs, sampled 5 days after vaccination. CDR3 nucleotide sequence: TGTGCCAGCAGTTCTCCCGTGGCGGGACTAGCGTCCTACGAGCAGTACTTC. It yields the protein CASSSPVAGLASYEQYF.